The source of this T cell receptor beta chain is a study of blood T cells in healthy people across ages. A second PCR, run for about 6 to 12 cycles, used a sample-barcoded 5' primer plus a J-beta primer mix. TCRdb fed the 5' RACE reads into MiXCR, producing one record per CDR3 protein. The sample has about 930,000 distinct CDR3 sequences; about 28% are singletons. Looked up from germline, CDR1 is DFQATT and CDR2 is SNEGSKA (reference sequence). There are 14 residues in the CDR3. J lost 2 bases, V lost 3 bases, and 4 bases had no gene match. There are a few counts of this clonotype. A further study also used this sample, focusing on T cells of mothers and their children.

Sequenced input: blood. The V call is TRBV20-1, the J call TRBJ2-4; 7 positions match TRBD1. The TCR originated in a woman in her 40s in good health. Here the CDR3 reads CSASWTGPKNIQYF. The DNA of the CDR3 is TGCAGTGCTAGTTGGACAGGTCCCAAAAACATTCAGTACTTC.